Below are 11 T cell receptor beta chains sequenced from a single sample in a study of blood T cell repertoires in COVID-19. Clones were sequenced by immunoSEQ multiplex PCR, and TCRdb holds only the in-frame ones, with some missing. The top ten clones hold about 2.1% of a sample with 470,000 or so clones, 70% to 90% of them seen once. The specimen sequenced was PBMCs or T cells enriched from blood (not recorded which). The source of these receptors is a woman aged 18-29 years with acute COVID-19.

CDR3 protein: CASTTEGTGGNQPQHF. The CDR3 nucleotides are TGTGCCAGCACCACCGAAGGGACAGGGGGAAATCAGCCCCAGCATTTT. The chain recombines TRBV28 with TRBJ1-5, with 11 bases aligning to TRBD1. The germline CDR1 and CDR2 sequences are MDHEN and SYDVKM. With V trimmed by 7 bases and J by 4 bases, 9 bases remained unmatched. This CDR3 has 16 amino acids.

The CDR3 DNA is TGTGCCTCCGGGAAAACGGCCTTCCCATACGAGCAGTACTTC. Amino acids: CASGKTAFPYEQYF. The V gene is TRBV5-6, the J gene TRBJ2-7, with a weak D call TRBD2 (5 bases). The germline V gene has CDR1 SGHDT and CDR2 YYEEEE. This CDR3 has 14 residues. V was clipped by 10 bases and J by 4 bases, with 21 bases between them. Full variable domain (missing parts from reference TRBV5-6 and TRBJ2-7): DAGVTQSPTHLIKTRGQQVTLRCSPKSGHDTVSWYQQALGQGPQFIFQYYEEEERQRGNFPDRFSGHQFPNYSSELNVNALLLGDSALYLCASGKTAFPYEQYFGPGTRLTVT.

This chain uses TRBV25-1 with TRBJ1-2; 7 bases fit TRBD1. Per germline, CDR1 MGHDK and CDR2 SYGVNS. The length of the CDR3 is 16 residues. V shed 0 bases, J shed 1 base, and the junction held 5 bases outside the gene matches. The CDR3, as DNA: TGTGCCAGCAGTGAATATAGGACAGGTTATAACTATGGCTACACCTTC. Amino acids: CASSEYRTGYNYGYTF.

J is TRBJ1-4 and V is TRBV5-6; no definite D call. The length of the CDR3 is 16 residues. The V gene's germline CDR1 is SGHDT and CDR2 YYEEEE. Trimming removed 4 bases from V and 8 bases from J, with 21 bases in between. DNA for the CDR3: TGTGCCAGCAGCCCAACGCGAGATGGAGCAAGCGAAAAACTGTTTTTT. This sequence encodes CASSPTRDGASEKLFF.

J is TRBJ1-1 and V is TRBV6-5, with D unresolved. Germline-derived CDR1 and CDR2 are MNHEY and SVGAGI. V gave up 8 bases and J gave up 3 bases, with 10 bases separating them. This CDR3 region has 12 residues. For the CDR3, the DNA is TGTGCCAGCCGGGGAAGCGACACTGAAGCTTTCTTT. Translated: CASRGSDTEAFF.

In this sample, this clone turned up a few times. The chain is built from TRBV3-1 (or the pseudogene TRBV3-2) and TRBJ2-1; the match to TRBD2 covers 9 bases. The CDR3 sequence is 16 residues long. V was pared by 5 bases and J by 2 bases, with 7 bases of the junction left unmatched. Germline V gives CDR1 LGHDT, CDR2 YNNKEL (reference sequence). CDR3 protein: CASSEGSGGTYNEQFF. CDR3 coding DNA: TGTGCCAGCAGCGAGGGAAGCGGGGGGACCTACAATGAGCAGTTCTTC.

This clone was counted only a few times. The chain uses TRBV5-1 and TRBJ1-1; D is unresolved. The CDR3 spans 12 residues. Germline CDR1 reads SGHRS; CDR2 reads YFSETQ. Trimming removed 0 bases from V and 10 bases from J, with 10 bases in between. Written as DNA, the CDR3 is TGCGCCAGCAGCTTGGCCCCAGGTCGAGCTTTCTTT. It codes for CASSLAPGRAFF.

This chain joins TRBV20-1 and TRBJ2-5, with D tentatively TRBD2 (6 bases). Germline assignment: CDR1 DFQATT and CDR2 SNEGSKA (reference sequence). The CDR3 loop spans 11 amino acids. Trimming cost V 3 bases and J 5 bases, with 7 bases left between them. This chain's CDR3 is CSASGSETQYF. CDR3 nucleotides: TGCAGTGCTAGCGGGAGCGAGACCCAGTACTTC.

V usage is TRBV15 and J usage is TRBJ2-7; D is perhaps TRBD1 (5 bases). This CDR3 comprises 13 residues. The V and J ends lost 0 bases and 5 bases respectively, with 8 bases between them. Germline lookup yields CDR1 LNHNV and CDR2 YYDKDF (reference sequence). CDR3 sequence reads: CATSRDRVHEQYF. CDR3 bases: TGTGCCACCAGCAGAGACAGGGTCCACGAGCAGTACTTC.

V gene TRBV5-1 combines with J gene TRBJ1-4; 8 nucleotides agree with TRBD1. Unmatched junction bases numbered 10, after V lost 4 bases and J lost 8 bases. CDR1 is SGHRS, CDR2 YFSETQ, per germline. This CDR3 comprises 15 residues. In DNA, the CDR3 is TGCGCCAGCAGCCCTAAGACAGGGGCGGGCGAAAAACTGTTTTTT. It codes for CASSPKTGAGEKLFF. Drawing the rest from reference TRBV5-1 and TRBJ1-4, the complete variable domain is KAGVTQTPRYLIKTRGQQVTLSCSPISGHRSVSWYQQTPGQGLQFLFEYFSETQRNKGNFPGRFSGRQFSNSRSEMNVSTLELGDSALYLCASSPKTGAGEKLFFGSGTQLSVL.

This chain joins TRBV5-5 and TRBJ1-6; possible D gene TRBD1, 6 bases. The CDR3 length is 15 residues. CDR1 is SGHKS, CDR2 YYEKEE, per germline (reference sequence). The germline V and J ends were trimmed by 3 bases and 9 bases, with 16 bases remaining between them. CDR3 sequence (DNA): TGTGCCAGCAGCTCCACGACAGGAACTGCTTCACCCCTCCACTTT. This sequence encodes CASSSTTGTASPLHF.